One and the same sample provided the 23 T cell receptor beta chains below, sequenced in a study of T cell responses to AZD1222 COVID-19 vaccine. Clones were sequenced by immunoSEQ multiplex PCR, and TCRdb holds only the in-frame ones, with some missing. This table has roughly 160,000 clones, 80% to 90% appearing once. Here the sequenced sample was peripheral blood, taken on day 0 of AZD1222 vaccination. The source is an adult in good health.

The count of this clone is one. The J gene is TRBJ2-5, the V gene TRBV13; D is unresolved. The V gene's germline CDR1 is PRHDT and CDR2 FYEKMQ (reference sequence). The CDR3 has 12 residues. Trimming removed 2 bases at V and 4 bases at J, with 5 bases between. The CDR3 reads CASSLRGETQYF. Written as DNA, the CDR3 is TGTGCCAGCAGCTTAAGAGGAGAGACCCAGTACTTC. Using reference TRBV13 and TRBJ2-5 for the parts outside the CDR3, the full variable domain is AAGVIQSPRHLIKEKRETATLKCYPIPRHDTVYWYQQGPGQDPQFLISFYEKMQSDKGSIPDRFSAQQFSDYHSELNMSSLELGDSALYFCASSLRGETQYFGPGTRLLVL.

This chain uses TRBV7-8 with TRBJ2-1; D is possibly TRBD1 (5 bases). CDR1 is SGHVS, CDR2 FQNEAQ, per germline. The CDR3 consists of 12 residues. Trimming removed 5 bases from V and 8 bases from J, with 10 bases in between. CDR3: CASSQGRDEQFF. The DNA for the CDR3 is TGTGCCAGCAGCCAGGGCAGGGATGAGCAGTTCTTC.

In its sample, this clone was seen once. The chain employs TRBV18 and TRBJ1-4, with D perhaps TRBD1 (5 bases). CDR3 size: 15 residues. The germline gives CDR1 KGHSH, CDR2 LQKENI. Between the trimmed V and J ends, which lost 2 bases and 5 bases, there was a span of 12 bases. CDR3 region: CASSPTRAQNEKLFF. As DNA, the CDR3 is TGTGCCAGCTCACCAACCAGGGCTCAGAATGAAAAACTGTTTTTT.

The V gene is TRBV4-3, the J gene TRBJ2-2; 8 bases line up with TRBD2. Germline CDR1 and CDR2: LGHNA and YSLEER. The CDR3 has 16 residues. Trimming took 1 base from V and 1 from J; bases not matched to a gene: 2. DNA for the CDR3: TGCGCCAGCAGCCAAGGGCGGGGGGAGAACACCGGGGAGCTGTTTTTT. Its translation is CASSQGRGENTGELFF.

V is TRBV7-9 and J is TRBJ2-7; tentatively, D is TRBD1 or TRBD2 (6 bases each). Trimming pared 1 base from V and 2 bases from J, leaving 12 bases between. The CDR3 covers 15 residues. Germline assignment: CDR1 SEHNR and CDR2 FQNEAQ (reference sequence). CDR3 sequence (DNA): TGTGCCAGCAGCTTAGTCGGGGGCCGGACCTACGAGCAGTACTTC. Protein product: CASSLVGGRTYEQYF. Based on the CDR3 plus reference TRBV7-9 and TRBJ2-7, the full variable domain is DTGVSQNPRHKITKRGQNVTFRCDPISEHNRLYWYRQTLGQGPEFLTYFQNEAQLEKSRLLSDRFSAERPKGSFSTLEIQRTEQGDSAMYLCASSLVGGRTYEQYFGPGTRLTVT.

The V and J genes are TRBV2 and TRBJ2-7, with D possibly TRBD1 on 6 matching bases. This CDR3 is built from 14 residues. Trimming pared 2 bases from V and 3 bases from J, leaving 11 bases between. Germline CDR1 reads SNHLY; CDR2 reads FYNNEI. CDR3 region: CASSESGGDYEQYV. The CDR3 DNA reads as TGTGCCAGCAGTGAATCTGGGGGCGACTACGAGCAGTACGTC.

This clone was seen a single time. The chain carries TRBV18 and TRBJ1-3; D is perhaps TRBD1 (6 bases). The germline V gene has CDR1 KGHSH and CDR2 LQKENI. The CDR3 has 16 amino acids. The V end was cut by 2 bases, the J end by 0 bases, with 11 bases between. CDR3 sequence (DNA): TGTGCCAGCTCACCAATCCGGGACAACTCTGGAAACACCATATATTTT. Protein product: CASSPIRDNSGNTIYF.

This clone was seen just once. The rearrangement links TRBV6-5 to TRBJ2-7; D possibly corresponds to TRBD1 (6 bases). The CDR3 is 13 residues long. The V end was cut by 6 bases, the J end by 1 base, with 10 bases between. Per germline, CDR1 MNHEY and CDR2 SVGAGI. The CDR3 region is CASSHQGSYEQYV. CDR3 sequence (DNA): TGTGCCAGCAGCCACCAGGGGTCCTACGAGCAGTACGTC.

The V call is TRBV2, the J call TRBJ2-2, with D possibly TRBD2 on 6 matching bases. Trimming removed 7 bases from V and 5 bases from J, with 17 bases in between. CDR3 size: 15 residues. Germline CDR1 reads SNHLY; CDR2 reads FYNNEI. The CDR3 bases are TGTGCCAGCACGTTTCGGACTGGGGGGACCGGGGAGCTGTTTTTT. Its protein product is CASTFRTGGTGELFF.

The rearrangement uses TRBV10-3 and TRBJ2-3; no firm D call. Trimming shortened V by 5 bases and J by 4 bases, and 4 bases separated the two germline ends. Germline lookup yields CDR1 ENHRY and CDR2 SYGVKD. CDR3 length equals 11 residues. The chain's CDR3 is CAISRADTQYF. The CDR3, as DNA: TGTGCCATCAGTCGTGCAGATACGCAGTATTTT.

The chain recombines TRBV9 with TRBJ1-5; D is unresolved. The germline CDR1 and CDR2 sequences are SGDLS and YYNGEE. The CDR3 has 15 amino acids. Trimming shortened V by 0 bases and J by 2 bases, and 9 bases separated the two germline ends. CDR3 in DNA: TGTGCCAGCAGCGTAGACCCTGGGGGCAATCAGCCCCAGCATTTT. Amino acid sequence: CASSVDPGGNQPQHF.

The chain recombines TRBV10-3 with TRBJ1-6; D gene unclear. Between the trimmed V and J ends, which lost 3 bases and 10 bases, there was a span of 16 bases. From germline, CDR1 is ENHRY and CDR2 SYGVKD. The CDR3 runs to 15 residues. CDR3 residues: CAISDNTPIESPLHF. CDR3 nucleotide sequence: TGTGCCATCAGTGATAATACCCCCATTGAATCACCCCTCCACTTT.

The chain is built from TRBV7-2 and TRBJ2-3; maybe TRBD2 (6 bases). CDR3 size: 15 residues. V lost 1 base and J 7 bases, leaving 15 bases between the germline ends. Germline V gene sequence: CDR1 SGHTA, CDR2 FQGNSA. Here the CDR3 reads CASSLVGGEAYTQYF. For the CDR3, the DNA is TGTGCCAGCAGCTTAGTCGGCGGGGAGGCATATACGCAGTATTTT.

The chain employs TRBV10-1 and TRBJ2-7, with 7 positions matching TRBD1. V lost 9 bases, J lost 6 bases, and 11 bases stayed unmatched. CDR1 is WNHNN and CDR2 is SYGVQD in the germline V gene (reference sequence). This CDR3 comprises 13 residues. This CDR3 reads CASLRAGGFEQYF. The CDR3 bases are TGCGCCAGTTTGCGGGCAGGGGGTTTCGAGCAGTACTTC.

The J gene is TRBJ1-2, the V gene TRBV19; a possible D gene is TRBD1 (6 bases). The germline V gene encodes CDR1 LNHDA and CDR2 SQIVND (reference sequence). V gave up 7 bases and J gave up 4 bases, with 19 bases separating them. The CDR3 has 15 residues. The chain's CDR3 is CASTPTGTGSYGYTF. The CDR3 region has the DNA TGTGCCAGTACCCCGACCGGTACAGGGTCCTATGGCTACACCTTC.

This clone showed up just once. The rearrangement links TRBV7-8 to TRBJ1-5; D is unresolved. From germline, CDR1 is SGHVS and CDR2 FQNEAQ. The CDR3 has 15 residues. The V and J ends lost 5 bases and 3 bases respectively, with 14 bases between them. CDR3 DNA: TGTGCCAGCAGCCCCGCGGGAGGGTCCAATCAGCCCCAGCATTTT. It codes for CASSPAGGSNQPQHF.

The J gene is TRBJ1-4, the V gene TRBV29-1, with a possible D match to TRBD1 (5 bases). Trimming stripped 4 bases from V and 9 bases from J, with 15 bases between. Germline values: CDR1 SQVTM, CDR2 ANQGSEA. The CDR3 loop spans 13 amino acids. The CDR3 sequence: CSVGGRGVQKLFF. For the CDR3, the DNA is TGCAGCGTTGGCGGACGAGGGGTTCAAAAACTGTTTTTT.

The rearrangement joins TRBV9 to TRBJ2-1; D possibly corresponds to TRBD2 (5 bases). V was clipped by 4 bases and J by 8 bases, with 13 bases between them. CDR3 length equals 13 residues. The germline V gene encodes CDR1 SGDLS and CDR2 YYNGEE. The CDR3 is CASSPRGSDEQFF. As DNA, the CDR3 is TGTGCCAGCAGCCCGAGAGGGAGCGATGAGCAGTTCTTC.

The V call is TRBV7-9, the J call TRBJ2-1; 16 positions match TRBD2. The CDR3 is made up of 19 amino acids. The ends lost 3 bases at V and 0 bases at J; junction bases unmatched: 5. CDR1 and CDR2 from the germline V gene are SEHNR and FQNEAQ (reference sequence). The DNA of the CDR3 is TGTGCCAGCAGCTTTGGGACTAGCGGGGGGGAATACTCCTACAATGAGCAGTTCTTC. This sequence encodes CASSFGTSGGEYSYNEQFF.

V usage is TRBV7-9 and J usage is TRBJ2-6; 8 positions match TRBD2. This CDR3 comprises 24 residues. Germline CDR1 is SEHNR and CDR2 is FQNEAQ (reference sequence). V shed 5 bases, J shed 0 bases, and the junction held 27 bases outside the gene matches. The CDR3 here is CASSTGRAGLPGSKAGSGANVLTF. The DNA for the CDR3 is TGTGCCAGCAGCACCGGGAGGGCAGGGCTCCCCGGGAGTAAAGCCGGCTCTGGGGCCAACGTCCTGACTTTC.

V usage is TRBV27 and J usage is TRBJ2-7; TRBD2 aligns across 8 bases. Germline-derived CDR1 and CDR2 are MNHEY and SMNVEV (reference sequence). The CDR3 runs 15 residues. With 0 bases clipped from V and 4 bases from J, the junction kept 5 bases outside the gene matches. CDR3 nucleotides: TGTGCCAGCAGTTTATCCCAGCGGGGGCTATACGAGCAGTACTTC. Protein product: CASSLSQRGLYEQYF.

The chain has TRBV28 and TRBJ2-7; D is possibly TRBD1 (6 bases). CDR3 length: 15 amino acids. Trimming took off 3 bases at V and 0 bases at J, with 12 bases between the two ends. Germline V gene lookup returns CDR1 MDHEN and CDR2 SYDVKM. The CDR3 sequence is CASSLRSGASYEQYF. The CDR3, as DNA: TGTGCCAGCAGTTTGAGGTCAGGGGCCTCCTACGAGCAGTACTTC.

V gene TRBV6-5 combines with J gene TRBJ2-5; 11 bases are shared with TRBD1. J was trimmed by 6 bases and V by 5 bases; bases with no gene match: 8. Germline lookup yields CDR1 MNHEY and CDR2 SVGAGI. This CDR3 contains 15 residues. CDR3 amino acids: CASSPGTGGTKTQYF. In nucleotides, the CDR3 is TGTGCCAGCAGTCCGGGGACAGGGGGAACGAAGACCCAGTACTTC.